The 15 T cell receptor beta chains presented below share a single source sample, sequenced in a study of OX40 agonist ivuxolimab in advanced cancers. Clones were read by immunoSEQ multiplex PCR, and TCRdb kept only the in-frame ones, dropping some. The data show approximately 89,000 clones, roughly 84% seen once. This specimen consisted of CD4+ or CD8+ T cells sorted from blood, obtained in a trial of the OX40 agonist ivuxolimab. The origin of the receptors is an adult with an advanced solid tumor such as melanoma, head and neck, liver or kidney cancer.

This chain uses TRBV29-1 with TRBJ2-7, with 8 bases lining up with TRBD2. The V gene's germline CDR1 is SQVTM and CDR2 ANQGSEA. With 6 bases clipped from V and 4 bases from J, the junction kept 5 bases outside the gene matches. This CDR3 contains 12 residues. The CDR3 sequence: CSVAGDRYEQYF. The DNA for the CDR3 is TGCAGCGTAGCGGGGGACCGATACGAGCAGTACTTC.

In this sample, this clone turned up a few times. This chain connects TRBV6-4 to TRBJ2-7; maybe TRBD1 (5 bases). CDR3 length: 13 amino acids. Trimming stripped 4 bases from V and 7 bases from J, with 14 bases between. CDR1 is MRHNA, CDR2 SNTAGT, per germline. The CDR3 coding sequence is TGTGCCAGCAGTGGGCAGGGTACGGTAGAGCAGTACTTC. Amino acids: CASSGQGTVEQYF.

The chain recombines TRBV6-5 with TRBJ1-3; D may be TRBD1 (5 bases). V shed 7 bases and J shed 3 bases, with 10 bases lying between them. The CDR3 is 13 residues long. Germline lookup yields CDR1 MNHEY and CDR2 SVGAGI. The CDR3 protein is CASMRGGGNTIYF. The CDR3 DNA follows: TGTGCCAGCATGCGGGGGGGTGGAAACACCATATATTTT.

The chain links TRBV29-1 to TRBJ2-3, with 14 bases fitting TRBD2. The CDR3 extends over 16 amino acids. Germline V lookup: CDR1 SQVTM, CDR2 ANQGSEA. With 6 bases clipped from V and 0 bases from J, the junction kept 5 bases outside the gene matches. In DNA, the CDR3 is TGCAGCGTACCGGGACTAGCGGGGGCAAGCACAGATACGCAGTATTTT. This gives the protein CSVPGLAGASTDTQYF.

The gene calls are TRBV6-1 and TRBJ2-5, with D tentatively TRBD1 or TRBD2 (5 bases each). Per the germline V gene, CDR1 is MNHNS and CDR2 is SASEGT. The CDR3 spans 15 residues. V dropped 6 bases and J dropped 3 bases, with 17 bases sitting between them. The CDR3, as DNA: TGTGCCAGCAGGGGGAGTAGGCAGGGAGAAGAGACCCAGTACTTC. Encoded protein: CASRGSRQGEETQYF.

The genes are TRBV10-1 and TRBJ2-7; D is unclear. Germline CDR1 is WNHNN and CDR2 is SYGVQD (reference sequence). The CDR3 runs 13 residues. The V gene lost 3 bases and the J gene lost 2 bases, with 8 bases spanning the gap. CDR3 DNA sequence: TGCGCCAGCAGTGACCCTACCACCTACGAGCAGTACTTC. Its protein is CASSDPTTYEQYF.

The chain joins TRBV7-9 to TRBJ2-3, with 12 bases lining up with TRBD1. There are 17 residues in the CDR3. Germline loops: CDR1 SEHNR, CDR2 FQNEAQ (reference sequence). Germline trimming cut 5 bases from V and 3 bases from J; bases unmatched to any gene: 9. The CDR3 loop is CASSLGKGQGATDTQYF. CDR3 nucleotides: TGTGCCAGCAGCCTCGGGAAGGGACAGGGGGCAACAGATACGCAGTATTTT.

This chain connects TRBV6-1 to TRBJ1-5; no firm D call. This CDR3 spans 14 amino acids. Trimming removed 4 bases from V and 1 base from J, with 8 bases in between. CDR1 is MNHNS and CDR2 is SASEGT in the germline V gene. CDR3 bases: TGTGCCAGCAGTGCCCGGGAAAGCAATCAGCCCCAGCATTTT. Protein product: CASSARESNQPQHF.

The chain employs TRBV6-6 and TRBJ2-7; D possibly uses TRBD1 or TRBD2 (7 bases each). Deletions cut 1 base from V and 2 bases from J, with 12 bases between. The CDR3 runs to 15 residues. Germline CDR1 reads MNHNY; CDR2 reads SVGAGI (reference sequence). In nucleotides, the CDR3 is TGTGCCAGCAGTTACTTGGGGAGGGGGCCCTACGAGCAGTACTTC. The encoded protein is CASSYLGRGPYEQYF.

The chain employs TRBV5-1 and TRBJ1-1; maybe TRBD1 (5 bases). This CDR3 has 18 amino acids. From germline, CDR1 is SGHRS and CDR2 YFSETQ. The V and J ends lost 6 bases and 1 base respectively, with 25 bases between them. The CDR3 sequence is CASTLELLDTRGNTEAFF. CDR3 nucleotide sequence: TGCGCCAGCACCCTCGAACTCTTGGACACACGGGGGAACACTGAAGCTTTCTTT.

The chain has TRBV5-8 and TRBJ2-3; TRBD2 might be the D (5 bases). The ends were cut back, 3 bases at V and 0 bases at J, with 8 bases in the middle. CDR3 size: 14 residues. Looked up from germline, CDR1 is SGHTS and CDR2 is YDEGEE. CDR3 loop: CASSSRTSTDTQYF. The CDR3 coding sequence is TGTGCCAGCAGCTCAAGGACTAGCACAGATACGCAGTATTTT.

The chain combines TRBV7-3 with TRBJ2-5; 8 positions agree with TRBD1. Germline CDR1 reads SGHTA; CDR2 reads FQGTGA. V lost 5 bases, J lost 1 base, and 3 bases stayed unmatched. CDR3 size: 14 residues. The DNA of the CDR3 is TGTGCCAGCAGCGAACAGGGGGGCCAAGAGACCCAGTACTTC. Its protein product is CASSEQGGQETQYF.

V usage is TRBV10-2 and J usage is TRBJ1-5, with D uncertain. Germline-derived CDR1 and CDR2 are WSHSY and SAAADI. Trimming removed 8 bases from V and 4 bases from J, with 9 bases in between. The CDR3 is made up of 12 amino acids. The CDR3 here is CASRATNQPQHF. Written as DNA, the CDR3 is TGCGCCAGCCGTGCCACAAATCAGCCCCAGCATTTT.

The CDR3 DNA follows: TGCGCCAGCAGCTCTCGTACTTCAACGGGACAGACTTATGGCTACACCTTC. It yields the protein CASSSRTSTGQTYGYTF. The chain is built from TRBV5-1 and TRBJ1-2; 7 bases are shared with TRBD1. CDR1 is SGHRS and CDR2 is YFSETQ in the germline V gene. After removal of 3 bases from V and 5 bases from J, the junction contained 16 bases not matched to a gene. CDR3 length equals 17 residues.

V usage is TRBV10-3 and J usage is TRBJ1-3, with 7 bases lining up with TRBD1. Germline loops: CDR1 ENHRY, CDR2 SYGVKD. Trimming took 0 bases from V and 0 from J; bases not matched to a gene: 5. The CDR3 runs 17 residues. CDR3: CAISESTGIGSGNTIYF. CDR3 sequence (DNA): TGTGCCATCAGTGAGTCGACAGGGATTGGCTCTGGAAACACCATATATTTT.